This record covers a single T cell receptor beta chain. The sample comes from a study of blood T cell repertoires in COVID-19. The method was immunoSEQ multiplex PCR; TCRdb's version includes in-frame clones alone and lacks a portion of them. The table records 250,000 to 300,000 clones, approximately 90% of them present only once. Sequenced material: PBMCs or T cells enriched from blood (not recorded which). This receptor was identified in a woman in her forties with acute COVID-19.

The CDR3 reads CASSLGQGFGVTDTQYF. The CDR3 DNA reads TGTGCCAGCAGCTTGGGACAGGGATTTGGGGTCACAGATACGCAGTATTTT. The rearrangement links TRBV5-8 to TRBJ2-3; TRBD1 matches 7 bases. The junction had 9 bases not matched to a gene; V was cut back by 0 bases and J by 2 bases. CDR1 SGHTS and CDR2 YDEGEE come from the germline V gene. This CDR3 contains 17 residues.